The sequence of this T cell receptor (beta chain) was determined in a study of blood T cell repertoires in COVID-19. Study-level information: From T cells, B-cell-depleted T cells, or PBMCs came the material, which was cDNA or gDNA.

Germline V gene sequence: CDR1 SGDLS, CDR2 YYNGEE. J lost 10 bases, V lost 0 bases, and 3 bases had no gene match. The CDR3 extends over 13 amino acids. Enrollment of patients from Seattle took place during active infection, with longitudinal follow-up. TCRdb's copy holds only in-frame clones and misses some; the assay was immunoSEQ multiplex PCR. The sample includes 300,000 to 350,000 clones, over 80% of them seen just once. V and J are TRBV9 and TRBJ1-1; TRBD1 agrees at 10 bases. The sequence was collected from a young man with COVID-19, enrolled during active disease. Sequencing was done on a sample of peripheral blood. The CDR3 region has the DNA TGTGCCAGCAGCGTAGGAGGGGACAGGGGAGCTTTCTTT. Translation gives CASSVGGDRGAFF.